The rows below give T cell receptor beta chains drawn from one sample of a study of glioma-infiltrating T cells after dendritic cell vaccination. Assay used: immunoSEQ multiplex PCR; TCRdb lists only in-frame clones, some missing. The table records 90,000 or so clones, approximately 81% of them present only once. The specimen was blood, collected before dendritic cell vaccination. These receptors were collected from a human donor with glioblastoma. CDR3s leave out the opening cysteine and the closing phenylalanine or tryptophan. Fields, in order: V gene, CDR3 protein.

V gene: TRBV15
CDR3 protein: ATSGWGDLWNTEAF

V gene: TRBV19
CDR3 protein: ASSITSATRNTIY

V gene: TRBV6-5
CDR3 protein: ASSSQPGQEEV

V gene: TRBV9
CDR3 protein: ASSVVVTRLAGADYEQY

V gene: TRBV28
CDR3 protein: ASSTWDSQGERAGSYEQY

V gene: TRBV11-3
CDR3 protein: ASSRSGRKF

V gene: TRBV6-6
CDR3 protein: ASSHGEGQPQH

V gene: TRBV28
CDR3 protein: ASSPRTGLGEQY

V gene: TRBV7-2
CDR3 protein: ASARANEKLF

V gene: TRBV12-5
CDR3 protein: ASGPDRGREPQH

V gene: TRBV4-1
CDR3 protein: ASSLSGQGTEQY

V gene: TRBV5-1
CDR3 protein: ASSYAAGGGETQY

V gene: TRBV9
CDR3 protein: ASSDLAGGTYEQY

V gene: TRBV7-7
CDR3 protein: ASSIAGGPYNEQF

V gene: TRBV18
CDR3 protein: ASSAAGGRETQY

V gene: TRBV11-3
CDR3 protein: ASSASRIVEAF

V gene: TRBV10-3
CDR3 protein: AISESTRDEQF

V gene: TRBV18
CDR3 protein: ASSPEGGNTEAF

V gene: TRBV5-4
CDR3 protein: ASSLGGGVGGEKLF

V gene: TRBV9
CDR3 protein: ASSEGRGEAF

V gene: TRBV14
CDR3 protein: ASSQLTLELTDTQY

V gene: TRBV6-1
CDR3 protein: ASSEVGGYNQPQH

V gene: TRBV18
CDR3 protein: ASSPLGLANSYEQY

V gene: TRBV2
CDR3 protein: ASSFLQGAGAF

V gene: TRBV5-1
CDR3 protein: ASSRRGVNTEAF

V gene: TRBV2
CDR3 protein: ASNFQGPGETQY

V gene: TRBV11-2
CDR3 protein: ASSLWDGGNSPLH

V gene: TRBV6-5
CDR3 protein: ASDPGGGTGETQY

V gene: TRBV11-2
CDR3 protein: ASTLLGQKNTEAF

V gene: TRBV19
CDR3 protein: ASSPREGVGQETQY

V gene: TRBV7-2
CDR3 protein: ASSMGLAGDSSYEQY

V gene: TRBV7-9
CDR3 protein: ASSRDRGSGGYT

V gene: TRBV7-9
CDR3 protein: ALLPGTVARGQETQY

V gene: TRBV7-2
CDR3 protein: ASSSMTGPNEKLF

V gene: TRBV6-5
CDR3 protein: ASSYSRGTGELF

V gene: TRBV18
CDR3 protein: ATSGQGANYGYT

V gene: TRBV20-1
CDR3 protein: SPTRDTEAF

V gene: TRBV10-3
CDR3 protein: ATTAGAFGNTIY

V gene: TRBV10-3
CDR3 protein: AIRVASGREAQY

V gene: TRBV2
CDR3 protein: ASRPMGASYEQY

V gene: TRBV5-1
CDR3 protein: ASSFVQGKDGYT

V gene: TRBV30
CDR3 protein: AWSLGGSYEQY

V gene: TRBV6-6
CDR3 protein: ASNREAVSYNEQF

V gene: TRBV5-1
CDR3 protein: ASSGQRGGNTDTQY

V gene: TRBV6-5
CDR3 protein: ASSYLGRNYGYT

V gene: TRBV7-9
CDR3 protein: ASSEAPQETQY